Following are 22 T cell receptor beta chains from one sample sequenced in a study of molecular identifiers for immune sequencing clone quantification. Using its own MiXCR run on the PCR reads, TCRdb lists one record per CDR3 protein. Of about 640,000 distinct CDR3 sequences in the sample, just under 20% were seen once. Sequenced material: naive CD8+ T cells from blood, with Jurkat cell RNA spiked in. Subset denoted: FACS-sorted CD8+CD4-CCR7+CD45RA+ naive T cells. The receptors stem from a human donor in good health. Some libraries in this study had Jurkat cell RNA spiked in.

This clonotype was seen at least ten times. This chain links TRBV4-3 with TRBJ2-3, with 11 positions matching TRBD1. The CDR3 length is 17 residues. Germline CDR1 LGHNA, CDR2 YSLEER. The trim removed 0 bases at V and 2 bases at J, leaving 4 bases unmatched. CDR3 residues: CASSQDRGQGVTDTQYF. The CDR3 coding sequence is TGCGCCAGCAGCCAAGATCGGGGACAGGGGGTCACAGATACGCAGTATTTT.

In regard to this clonotype: One base away lies a much larger clone, so this may be a sequencing read error. V gene TRBV6-6 combines with J gene TRBJ2-2; 9 positions match TRBD2. Germline V lookup: CDR1 MNHNY, CDR2 SVGAGI (reference sequence). The CDR3 consists of 16 residues. CDR3 protein: CASSFTGLAGTGELLF. In nucleotides, the CDR3 is TGTGCCAGCAGCTTTACTGGTCTAGCGGGAACCGGGGAGCTGCTTTTT.

The table lists this clonotype with many counts. This chain links TRBV6-5 with TRBJ1-6, with D perhaps matching TRBD1 (5 bases). CDR3 length: 19 amino acids. The germline V gene encodes CDR1 MNHEY and CDR2 SVGAGI. V lost 1 base and J 2 bases, leaving 18 bases between the germline ends. CDR3 region: CASSYLGLGPETYNSPLHF. The CDR3 nucleotides read TGTGCCAGCAGTTACTTAGGGTTGGGGCCTGAGACCTATAATTCACCCCTCCACTTT.

The count of this clonotype is one. Sequence at one end of the junction differs from germline and may be a read error. This chain joins TRBV7-2 and TRBJ2-7; possible D gene TRBD1, 5 bases. The CDR3 covers 14 residues. The germline V gene encodes CDR1 SGHTA and CDR2 FQGNSA. In DNA form, the CDR3 reads TGCGACAGCCGTGTACCGCCAACCCTCTACGAGCAGTACTTC. Protein product: CDSRVPPTLYEQYF.

This clonotype has at least ten counts. The genes are TRBV11-2 and TRBJ1-1, with D possibly TRBD1 on 5 matching bases. The CDR3 has 14 amino acids. Germline loops: CDR1 SGHAT, CDR2 FQNNGV. The V end lost 2 bases, the J end lost 5 bases, and 12 bases lay between the germline ends. CDR3 protein: CASSLLNRGTEAFF. The CDR3 region has the DNA TGTGCCAGCAGCTTATTGAATCGGGGGACTGAAGCTTTCTTT. Full variable domain (remainder filled in from reference TRBV11-2 and TRBJ1-1): EAGVAQSPRYKIIEKRQSVAFWCNPISGHATLYWYQQILGQGPKLLIQFQNNGVVDDSQLPKDRFSAERLKGVDSTLKIQPAKLEDSAVYLCASSLLNRGTEAFFGQGTRLTVV.

This clonotype has ten or more counts. The genes are TRBV12-3 or TRBV12-4 and TRBJ1-1, with TRBD1 matching 7 bases. Trimming at V came to 6 bases and at J to 1 base, leaving 5 bases not matched to a gene. CDR3 size: 14 residues. For the CDR3, the DNA is TGTGCCAGCAGAGCGGGACAGACGAACACTGAAGCTTTCTTT. Amino acids: CASRAGQTNTEAFF.

As for this clonotype: This may come from a read error, since a much larger clone is one base off. The chain links TRBV14 to TRBJ2-2; D is unclear. Per germline, CDR1 SGHDN and CDR2 FVKESK. The CDR3 extends over 16 amino acids. CDR3 nucleotide sequence: TGTGCCAGCAGCCGGGCCGGTCTCTCGAGCACCGAGGAGCTGTTTTTT. It codes for CASSRAGLSSTEELFF.

There are many counts of this clonotype. Here the CDR3 DNA reads TGCAGTGCTAGAGATGGTAGCGGGGGCACAGATACGCAGTATTTT. Protein: CSARDGSGGTDTQYF. The chain combines TRBV20-1 with TRBJ2-3; 8 bases line up with TRBD2. Germline CDR1 reads DFQATT; CDR2 reads SNEGSKA (reference sequence). V dropped 0 bases and J dropped 1; count of bases not matched to a gene: 3. The CDR3 spans 15 residues.

This clonotype has at least ten counts. V gene TRBV7-6 combines with J gene TRBJ2-1; a possible D gene is TRBD2 (6 bases). The V gene's germline CDR1 is SGHVS and CDR2 FNYEAQ. This CDR3 comprises 14 residues. The V and J ends lost 3 bases and 8 bases respectively, with 14 bases between them. The chain's CDR3 is CASSFSGSLHEQFF. Here the CDR3 DNA reads TGTGCCAGCAGCTTTTCCGGGAGCCTCCATGAGCAGTTCTTC.

The chain uses TRBV6-2 or TRBV6-3 and TRBJ2-7, with D perhaps matching TRBD1 (6 bases). The CDR3 is made up of 14 amino acids. In germline, CDR1 is MNHEY, CDR2 SVGEGT. Between the trimmed V and J ends, which lost 6 bases and 2 bases, there was a span of 14 bases. This chain's CDR3 is CASSQNRDTYEQYF. The CDR3 nucleotides are TGTGCCAGCAGCCAAAACAGGGACACCTACGAGCAGTACTTC.

This clonotype was counted only a few times. As DNA, the CDR3 is TGTGCCAGCAGCCGGGCGCAGGGGGCGTCCTACGAGCAGTACTTC. This translates into CASSRAQGASYEQYF. This chain connects TRBV13 to TRBJ2-7, with TRBD1 matching 8 bases. V lost 5 bases to trimming and J lost 1 base; unmatched junction nucleotides: 7. Looked up from germline, CDR1 is PRHDT and CDR2 is FYEKMQ (reference sequence). The length of the CDR3 is 15 residues.

This clonotype was observed a handful of times. The chain's CDR3 is CASSWPVRGRLFF. CDR3 coding DNA: TGTGCCAGCAGTTGGCCAGTACGAGGACGGCTGTTTTTT. The gene calls are TRBV12-3 or TRBV12-4 and TRBJ2-2; unclear D gene. The CDR3 has 13 amino acids. The ends were cut back, 4 bases at V and 13 bases at J, with 16 bases in the middle.

This clonotype was seen more than once but under ten times. The CDR3 reads CASSYSWDSVRNTIYF. CDR3 in DNA: TGTGCCAGCAGTTACTCCTGGGACAGCGTACGGAACACCATATATTTT. This chain connects TRBV6-5 to TRBJ1-3, with 7 bases fitting TRBD1. The CDR3 is made up of 16 amino acids. V was clipped by 0 bases and J by 7 bases; unmatched bases: 9. Germline CDR1 reads MNHEY; CDR2 reads SVGAGI.

This chain links TRBV20-1 with TRBJ1-1, with a tentative D call TRBD1 (6 bases). Germline values: CDR1 DFQATT, CDR2 SNEGSKA (reference sequence). V lost 6 bases and J lost 4, with 18 bases in between. The CDR3 contains 14 residues. CDR3 protein: CSARFITGSTEAFF. CDR3 DNA: TGCAGTGCCCGTTTTATAACAGGGTCCACTGAAGCTTTCTTT.

V is TRBV7-9 and J is TRBJ2-3, with 9 nucleotides matching TRBD1. Germline lookup yields CDR1 SEHNR and CDR2 FQNEAQ (reference sequence). The V and J ends lost 5 bases and 0 bases, in that order; junction bases with no gene match: 9. CDR3 size: 17 residues. DNA for the CDR3: TGTGCCAGCAGCCCCGGGACAGGGTTGGGGAGCACAGATACGCAGTATTTT. Its translation is CASSPGTGLGSTDTQYF.

This clonotype was recorded at least ten times. This chain uses TRBV4-1 with TRBJ2-7, with D unresolved. CDR1 MGHRA and CDR2 YSYEKL come from the germline V gene. The V end was cut by 2 bases, the J end by 2 bases, with 7 bases between. The CDR3 is made up of 13 amino acids. CDR3 residues: CASSQTRTYEQYF. For the CDR3, the DNA is TGCGCCAGCAGCCAAACCCGGACCTACGAGCAGTACTTC.

This clonotype came up once. The gene calls are TRBV28 and TRBJ2-7; D not certain. This CDR3 has 15 residues. The V gene's germline CDR1 is MDHEN and CDR2 SYDVKM. The V end lost 6 bases, the J end lost 3 bases, and 18 bases lay between the germline ends. The CDR3 nucleotides are TGTGCCAGCAGCCCACCTGTTAAGGGCTACTACGAGCAGTACTTC. It translates to CASSPPVKGYYEQYF.

This clonotype was counted many times. The chain recombines TRBV27 with TRBJ2-2; perhaps TRBD1 as D (7 bases). The CDR3 covers 16 residues. V was clipped by 2 bases and J by 0 bases, with 10 bases between them. Germline loops: CDR1 MNHEY, CDR2 SMNVEV (reference sequence). The DNA for the CDR3 is TGTGCCAGCAGTTTACAGGGGGGCGCGAACACCGGGGAGCTGTTTTTT. Protein sequence: CASSLQGGANTGELFF.

A few counts support this clonotype. The chain combines TRBV27 with TRBJ2-7; 9 bases fit TRBD1. CDR3 length: 15 amino acids. V was clipped by 6 bases and J by 0 bases; unmatched bases: 6. Germline-derived CDR1 and CDR2 are MNHEY and SMNVEV (reference sequence). Here the CDR3 DNA reads TGTGCCAGCAGCGTGGACAGGGGAAGCTCCTACGAGCAGTACTTC. It specifies CASSVDRGSSYEQYF.

The chain employs TRBV6-6 and TRBJ2-7; D is uncertain. CDR1 is MNHNY and CDR2 is SVGAGI in the germline V gene (reference sequence). Trimming cost V 0 bases and J 6 bases, with 15 bases left between them. The CDR3 spans 15 residues. The CDR3 region is CASSYSTPTHIEQYF. The CDR3 region has the DNA TGTGCCAGCAGTTACTCTACTCCTACCCATATCGAGCAGTACTTC.

The CDR3 protein is CASSLVPAGGPDTQYF. In nucleotides, the CDR3 is TGTGCCAGCAGTTTAGTCCCAGCGGGAGGACCAGATACGCAGTATTTT. The J gene is TRBJ2-3, the V gene TRBV27; 9 bases align to TRBD2. This CDR3 comprises 16 residues. Germline loops: CDR1 MNHEY, CDR2 SMNVEV (reference sequence). With V trimmed by 2 bases and J by 4 bases, 7 bases remained unmatched.

This clonotype was counted once. The chain links TRBV19 to TRBJ2-1; TRBD2 might be the D (6 bases). Germline CDR1 LNHDA, CDR2 SQIVND (reference sequence). This CDR3 contains 15 residues. Trimming took 5 bases from V and 6 from J, leaving 17 bases between them. CDR3 residues: CASSVVGGNPNEQFF. The CDR3 DNA follows: TGTGCCAGTAGTGTAGTTGGCGGGAATCCCAATGAGCAGTTCTTC. The full variable domain, with the rest looked up from reference TRBV19 and TRBJ2-1, is DGGITQSPKYLFRKEGQNVTLSCEQNLNHDAMYWYRQDPGQGLRLIYYSQIVNDFQKGDIAEGYSVSREKKESFPLTVTSAQKNPTAFYLCASSVVGGNPNEQFFGPGTRLTVL.